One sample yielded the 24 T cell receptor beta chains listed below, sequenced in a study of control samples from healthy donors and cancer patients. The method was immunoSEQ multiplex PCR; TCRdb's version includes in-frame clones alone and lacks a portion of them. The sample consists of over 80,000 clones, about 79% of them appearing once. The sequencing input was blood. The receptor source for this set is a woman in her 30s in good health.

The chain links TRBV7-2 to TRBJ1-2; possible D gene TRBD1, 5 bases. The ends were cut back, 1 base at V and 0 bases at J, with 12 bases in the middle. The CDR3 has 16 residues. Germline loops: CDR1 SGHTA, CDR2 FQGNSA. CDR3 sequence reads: CASSLGGSLANYGYTF. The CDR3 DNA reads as TGTGCCAGCAGCTTAGGGGGCAGCCTTGCTAACTATGGCTACACCTTC.

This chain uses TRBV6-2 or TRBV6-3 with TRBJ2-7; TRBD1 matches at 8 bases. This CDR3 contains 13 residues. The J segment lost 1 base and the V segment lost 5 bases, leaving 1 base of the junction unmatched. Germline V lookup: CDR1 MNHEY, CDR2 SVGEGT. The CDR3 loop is CASSRQGSYEQYF. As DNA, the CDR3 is TGTGCCAGCAGTCGACAGGGGTCCTACGAGCAGTACTTC.

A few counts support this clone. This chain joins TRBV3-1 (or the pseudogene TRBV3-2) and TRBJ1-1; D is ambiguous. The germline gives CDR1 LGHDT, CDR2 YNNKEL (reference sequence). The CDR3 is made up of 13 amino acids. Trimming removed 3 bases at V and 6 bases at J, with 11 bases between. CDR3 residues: CASSQLMGSEAFF. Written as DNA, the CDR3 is TGTGCCAGCAGCCAGTTGATGGGCTCTGAAGCTTTCTTT.

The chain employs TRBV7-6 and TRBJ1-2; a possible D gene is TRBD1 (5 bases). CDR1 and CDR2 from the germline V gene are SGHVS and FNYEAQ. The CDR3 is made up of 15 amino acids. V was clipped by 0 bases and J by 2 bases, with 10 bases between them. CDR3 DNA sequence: TGTGCCAGCAGCTTAGCGCTGGGGGGGAACTATGGCTACACCTTC. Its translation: CASSLALGGNYGYTF.

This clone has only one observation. CDR3 protein: CASSEYGFGYTF. Written as DNA, the CDR3 is TGTGCCAGCAGTGAATATGGGTTTGGCTACACCTTC. The chain joins TRBV25-1 to TRBJ1-2; the D is unclear. The CDR3 is 12 residues long. Germline CDR1 reads MGHDK; CDR2 reads SYGVNS. The V end was cut by 0 bases, the J end by 7 bases, with 6 bases between.

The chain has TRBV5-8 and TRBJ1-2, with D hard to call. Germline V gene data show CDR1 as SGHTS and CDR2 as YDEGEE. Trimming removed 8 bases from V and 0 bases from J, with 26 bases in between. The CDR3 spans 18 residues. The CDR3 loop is CASQQANTPPPSNYGYTF. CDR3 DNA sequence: TGTGCCAGTCAGCAAGCTAATACACCCCCCCCCTCTAACTATGGCTACACCTTC.

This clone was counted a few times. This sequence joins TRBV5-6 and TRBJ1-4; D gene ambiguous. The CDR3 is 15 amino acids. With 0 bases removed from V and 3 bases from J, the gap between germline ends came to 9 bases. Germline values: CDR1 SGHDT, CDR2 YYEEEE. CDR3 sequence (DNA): TGTGCCAGCAGCTTGGTGGGGTTGGCTAATGAAAAACTGTTTTTT. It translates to CASSLVGLANEKLFF.

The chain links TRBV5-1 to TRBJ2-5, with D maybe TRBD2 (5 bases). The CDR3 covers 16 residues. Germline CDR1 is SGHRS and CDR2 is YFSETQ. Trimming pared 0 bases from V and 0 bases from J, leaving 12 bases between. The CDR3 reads CASSLAGAAHQETQYF. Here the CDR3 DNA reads TGCGCCAGCAGCTTGGCAGGAGCGGCACACCAAGAGACCCAGTACTTC.

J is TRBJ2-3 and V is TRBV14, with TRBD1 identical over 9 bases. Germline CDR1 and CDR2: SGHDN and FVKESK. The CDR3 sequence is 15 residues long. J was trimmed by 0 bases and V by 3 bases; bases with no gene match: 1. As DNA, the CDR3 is TGTGCCAGCAGCCAGGGGACAGGGAGCACAGATACGCAGTATTTT. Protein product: CASSQGTGSTDTQYF. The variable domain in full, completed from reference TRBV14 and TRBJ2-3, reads EAGVTQFPSHSVIEKGQTVTLRCDPISGHDNLYWYRRVMGKEIKFLLHFVKESKQDESGMPNNRFLAERTGGTYSTLKVQPAELEDSGVYFCASSQGTGSTDTQYFGPGTRLTVL.

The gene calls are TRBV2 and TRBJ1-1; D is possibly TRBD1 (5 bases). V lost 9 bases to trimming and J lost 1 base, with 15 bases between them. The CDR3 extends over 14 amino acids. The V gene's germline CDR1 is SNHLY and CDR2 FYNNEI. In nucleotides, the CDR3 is TGTGCCAGTTTAATCGGACATACGAACACTGAAGCTTTCTTT. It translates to CASLIGHTNTEAFF. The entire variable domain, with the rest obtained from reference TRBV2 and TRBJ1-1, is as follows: EPEVTQTPSHQVTQMGQEVILRCVPISNHLYFYWYRQILGQKVEFLVSFYNNEISEKSEIFDDQFSVERPDGSNFTLKIRSTKLEDSAMYFCASLIGHTNTEAFFGQGTRLTVV.

CDR3 in amino acids: CASSLEGRQETQYF. CDR3 bases: TGTGCCAGCAGCTTAGAGGGGCGACAAGAGACCCAGTACTTC. The gene calls are TRBV7-2 and TRBJ2-5; tentatively, D is TRBD1 (5 bases). The CDR3 has 14 amino acids. CDR1 is SGHTA and CDR2 is FQGNSA in the germline V gene. The V end lost 1 base, the J end lost 2 bases, and 8 bases lay between the germline ends.

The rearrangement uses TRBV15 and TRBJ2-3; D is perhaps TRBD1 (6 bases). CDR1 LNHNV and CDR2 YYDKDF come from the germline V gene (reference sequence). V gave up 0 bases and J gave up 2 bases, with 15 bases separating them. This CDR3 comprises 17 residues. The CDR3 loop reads CATSRDEGHLITDTQYF. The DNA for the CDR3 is TGTGCCACCAGCAGAGATGAGGGACACCTAATCACAGATACGCAGTATTTT. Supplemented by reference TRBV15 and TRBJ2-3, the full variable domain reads DAMVIQNPRYQVTQFGKPVTLSCSQTLNHNVMYWYQQKSSQAPKLLFHYYDKDFNNEADTPDNFQSRRPNTSFCFLDIRSPGLGDTAMYLCATSRDEGHLITDTQYFGPGTRLTVL.

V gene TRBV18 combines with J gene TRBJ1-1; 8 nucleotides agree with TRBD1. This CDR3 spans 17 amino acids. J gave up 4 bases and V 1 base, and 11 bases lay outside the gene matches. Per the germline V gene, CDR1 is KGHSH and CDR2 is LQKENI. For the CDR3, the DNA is TGTGCCAGCTCACCACTACGGACAGGGATTCGGGGCACTGAAGCTTTCTTT. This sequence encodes CASSPLRTGIRGTEAFF.

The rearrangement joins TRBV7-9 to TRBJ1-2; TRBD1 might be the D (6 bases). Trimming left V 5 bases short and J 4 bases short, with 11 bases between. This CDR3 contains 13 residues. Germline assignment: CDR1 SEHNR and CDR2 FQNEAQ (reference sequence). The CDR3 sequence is CASSRTDSYGYTF. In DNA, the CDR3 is TGTGCCAGCAGCCGCACGGACAGCTATGGCTACACCTTC.

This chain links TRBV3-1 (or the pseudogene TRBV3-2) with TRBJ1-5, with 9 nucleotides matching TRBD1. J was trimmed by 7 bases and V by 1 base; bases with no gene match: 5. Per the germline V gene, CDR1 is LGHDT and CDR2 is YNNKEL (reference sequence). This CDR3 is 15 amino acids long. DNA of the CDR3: TGTGCCAGCAGCCAAGGGGGGACAGGGAGCCAGCCCCAGCATTTT. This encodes CASSQGGTGSQPQHF.

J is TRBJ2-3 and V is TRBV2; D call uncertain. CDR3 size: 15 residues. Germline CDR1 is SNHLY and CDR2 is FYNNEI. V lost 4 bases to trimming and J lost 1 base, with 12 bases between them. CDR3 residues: CASSARVARTDTQYF. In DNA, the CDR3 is TGTGCCAGCAGTGCCCGAGTCGCCCGCACAGATACGCAGTATTTT. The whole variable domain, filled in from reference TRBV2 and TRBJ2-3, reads EPEVTQTPSHQVTQMGQEVILRCVPISNHLYFYWYRQILGQKVEFLVSFYNNEISEKSEIFDDQFSVERPDGSNFTLKIRSTKLEDSAMYFCASSARVARTDTQYFGPGTRLTVL.

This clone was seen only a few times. The CDR3 reads CASSVSSPTGELFF. The CDR3 DNA sequence: TGTGCCAGCAGCGTGTCGAGCCCCACCGGGGAGCTGTTTTTT. The chain combines TRBV9 with TRBJ2-2; D not certain. The CDR3 is made up of 14 amino acids. CDR1 is SGDLS and CDR2 is YYNGEE in the germline V gene. With 2 bases removed from V and 4 bases from J, the gap between germline ends came to 9 bases.

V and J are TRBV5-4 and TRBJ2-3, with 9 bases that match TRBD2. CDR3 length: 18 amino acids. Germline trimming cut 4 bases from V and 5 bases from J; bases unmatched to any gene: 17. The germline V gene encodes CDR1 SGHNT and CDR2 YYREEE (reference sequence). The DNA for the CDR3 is TGTGCCAGCAGCCGAGGACTAAGCGGGGGGCGTTCGGGAGATACGCAGTATTTT. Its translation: CASSRGLSGGRSGDTQYF. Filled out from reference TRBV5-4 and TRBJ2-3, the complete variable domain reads ETGVTQSPTHLIKTRGQQVTLRCSSQSGHNTVSWYQQALGQGPQFIFQYYREEENGRGNFPPRFSGLQFPNYSSELNVNALELDDSALYLCASSRGLSGGRSGDTQYFGPGTRLTVL.

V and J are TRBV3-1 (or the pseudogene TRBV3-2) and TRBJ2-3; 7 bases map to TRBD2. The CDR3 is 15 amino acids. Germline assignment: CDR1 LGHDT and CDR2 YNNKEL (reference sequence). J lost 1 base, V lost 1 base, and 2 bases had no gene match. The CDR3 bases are TGTGCCAGCAGCCAAGCTCTAGCGGGCACAGATACGCAGTATTTT. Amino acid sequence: CASSQALAGTDTQYF.

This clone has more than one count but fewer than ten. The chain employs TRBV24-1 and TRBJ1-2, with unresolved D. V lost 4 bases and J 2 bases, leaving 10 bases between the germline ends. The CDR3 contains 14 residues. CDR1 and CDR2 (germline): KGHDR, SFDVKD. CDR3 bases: TGTGCCACCAGTGACCCGGACGGGAACTATGGCTACACCTTC. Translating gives CATSDPDGNYGYTF.

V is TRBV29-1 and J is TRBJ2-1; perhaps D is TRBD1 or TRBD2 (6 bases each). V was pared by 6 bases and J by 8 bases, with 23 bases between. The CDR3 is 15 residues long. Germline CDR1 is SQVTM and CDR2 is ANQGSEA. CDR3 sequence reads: CSVRGQASNVHEQFF. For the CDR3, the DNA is TGCAGCGTCCGGGGGCAAGCATCTAACGTCCATGAGCAGTTCTTC.

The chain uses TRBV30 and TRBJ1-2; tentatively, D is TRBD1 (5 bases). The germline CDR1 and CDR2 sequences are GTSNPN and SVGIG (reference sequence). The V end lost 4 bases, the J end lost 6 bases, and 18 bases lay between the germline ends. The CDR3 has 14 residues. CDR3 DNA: TGTGCCTGGAACCACGGCGGGGGGGTGGATGGCTACACCTTC. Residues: CAWNHGGGVDGYTF.

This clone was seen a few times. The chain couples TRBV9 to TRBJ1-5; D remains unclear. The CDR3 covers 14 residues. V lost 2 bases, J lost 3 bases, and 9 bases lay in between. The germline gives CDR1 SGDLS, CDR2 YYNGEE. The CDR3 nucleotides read TGTGCCAGCAGCGTCGGGCAGCTCAATCAGCCCCAGCATTTT. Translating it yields CASSVGQLNQPQHF.

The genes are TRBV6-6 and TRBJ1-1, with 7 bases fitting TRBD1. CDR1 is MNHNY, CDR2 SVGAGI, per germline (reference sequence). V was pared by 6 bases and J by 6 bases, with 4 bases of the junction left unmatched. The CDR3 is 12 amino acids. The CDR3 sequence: CASRQTGSEAFF. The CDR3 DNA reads TGTGCCAGCAGACAGACAGGGTCTGAAGCTTTCTTT.